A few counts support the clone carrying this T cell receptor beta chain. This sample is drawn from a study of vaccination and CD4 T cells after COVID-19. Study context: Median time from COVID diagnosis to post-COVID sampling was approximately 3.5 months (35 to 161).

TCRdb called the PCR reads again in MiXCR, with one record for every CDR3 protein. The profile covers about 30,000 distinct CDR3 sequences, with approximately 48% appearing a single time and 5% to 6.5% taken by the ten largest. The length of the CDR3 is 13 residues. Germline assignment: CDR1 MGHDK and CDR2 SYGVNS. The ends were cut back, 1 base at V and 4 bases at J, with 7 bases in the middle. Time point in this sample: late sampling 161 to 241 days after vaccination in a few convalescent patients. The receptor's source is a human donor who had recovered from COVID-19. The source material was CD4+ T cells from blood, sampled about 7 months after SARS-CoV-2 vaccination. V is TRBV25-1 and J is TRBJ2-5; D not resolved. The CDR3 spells CASSEFSPETQYF. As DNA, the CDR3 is TGTGCCAGCAGTGAATTCTCGCCAGAGACCCAGTACTTC. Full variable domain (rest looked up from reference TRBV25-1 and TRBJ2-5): EADIYQTPRYLVIGTGKKITLECSQTMGHDKMYWYQQDPGMELHLIHYSYGVNSTEKGDLSSESTVSRIRTEHFPLTLESARPSHTSQYLCASSEFSPETQYFGPGTRLLVL.